This T cell receptor beta chain was recovered during a study of regulatory T cells in long-lasting Graves disease. General observations from the study: Persistent disease preferred TRBV28, TRBJ1-2 and TRBJ2-5. Lower TCR diversity was seen in persistent Graves' patients than in newly diagnosed ones. Limited samples may have lowered accuracy.

Described time point: persistent/refractory GD, antithyroid drugs over 5 years with positive TRAb. PBMCs provided the RNA from which the TCR library was made. American Thyroid Association guidelines served as the basis for diagnosing Graves' disease. Libraries of TCR beta came from iRepertoire HTBI primers plus Arm-PCR of CDR3 regions. TCRdb called the multiplex PCR reads again in MiXCR, with one record for every CDR3 protein. The sample yields approximately 350,000 distinct CDR3 sequences, roughly 20% seen once. CDR1 and CDR2 (germline): SGHKS, YYEKEE (reference sequence). The CDR3 has 13 residues. As concerns this clonotype: Its cognate antigen is unknown. The junction does not match germline at one end; this may be a read error.

This sample comprised peripheral blood mononuclear cells (PBMCs), obtained when the disease was refractory, from a patient treated with antithyroid drugs. This sequence joins TRBV5-5 and TRBJ1-5, with D uncertain. The clonotype was recovered from a woman aged 35 to 49 with Graves disease. CDR3 in amino acids: CASSLEQNQPQQF. In DNA, the CDR3 is TGTGCCAGCAGCTTGGAACAGAATCAGCCCCAGCAGTTT.